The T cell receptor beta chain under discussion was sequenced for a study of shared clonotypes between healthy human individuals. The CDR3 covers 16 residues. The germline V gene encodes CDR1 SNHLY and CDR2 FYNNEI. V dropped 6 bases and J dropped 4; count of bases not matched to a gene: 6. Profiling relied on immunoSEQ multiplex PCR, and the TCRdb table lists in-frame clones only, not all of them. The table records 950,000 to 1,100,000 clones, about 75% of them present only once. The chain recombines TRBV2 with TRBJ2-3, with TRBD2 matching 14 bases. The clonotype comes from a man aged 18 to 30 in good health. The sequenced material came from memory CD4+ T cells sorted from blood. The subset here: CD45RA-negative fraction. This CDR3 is CASRSGTSGRSDTQYF. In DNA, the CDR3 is TGTGCCAGCAGGTCGGGGACTAGCGGGAGATCAGATACGCAGTATTTT.